This TCR beta chain emerged from a study of T cells expressing NK-cell markers. Study-level points and caveats: Four of the donors also had these clonotypes leading their CD3+CD56-NKG2C+ fraction.

Germline V gene sequence: CDR1 SGHTA, CDR2 FQGNSA. The CDR3 extends over 12 amino acids. TCRdb re-called the 5' RACE reads, yielding one record per CDR3 amino acid sequence without DNA. This sample contains 250,000 or so distinct CDR3 sequences. Remarks on this clonotype: Antigen specificity is unknown.

The sequence derives from a woman aged 18 to 75 in good health. The source material was blood T cells: a sorted CD56 or NKG2C T cell subset, CD4+ or CD8+ T cells, or bulk PBMC T cells (not recorded which). The chain links TRBV7-2 to TRBJ2-7. The chain's CDR3 is CASSLPFYEQYF.